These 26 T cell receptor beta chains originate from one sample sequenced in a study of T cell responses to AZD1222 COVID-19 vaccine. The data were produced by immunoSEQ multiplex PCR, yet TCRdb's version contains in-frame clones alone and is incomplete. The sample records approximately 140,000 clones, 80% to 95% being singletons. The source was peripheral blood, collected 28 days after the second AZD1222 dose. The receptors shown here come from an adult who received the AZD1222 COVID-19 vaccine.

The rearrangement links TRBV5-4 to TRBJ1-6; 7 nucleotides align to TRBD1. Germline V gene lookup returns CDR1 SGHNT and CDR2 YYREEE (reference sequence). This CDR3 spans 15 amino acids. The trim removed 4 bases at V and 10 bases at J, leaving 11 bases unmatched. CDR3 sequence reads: CASSRVTGDGSPLHF. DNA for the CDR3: TGTGCCAGCAGCCGCGTCACAGGGGACGGATCACCCCTCCACTTT.

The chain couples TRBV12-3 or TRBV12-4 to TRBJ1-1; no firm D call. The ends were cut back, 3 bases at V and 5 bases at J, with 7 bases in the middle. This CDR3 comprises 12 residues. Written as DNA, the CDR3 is TGTGCCAGCAGTTTTCGAGGGACTGAAGCTTTCTTT. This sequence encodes CASSFRGTEAFF.

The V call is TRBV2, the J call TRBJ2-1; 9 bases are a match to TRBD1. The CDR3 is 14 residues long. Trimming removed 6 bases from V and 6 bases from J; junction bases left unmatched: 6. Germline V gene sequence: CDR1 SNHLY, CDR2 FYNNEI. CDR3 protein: CASRDPGQGNEQFF. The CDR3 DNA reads TGTGCCAGCAGGGACCCGGGACAGGGCAATGAGCAGTTCTTC.

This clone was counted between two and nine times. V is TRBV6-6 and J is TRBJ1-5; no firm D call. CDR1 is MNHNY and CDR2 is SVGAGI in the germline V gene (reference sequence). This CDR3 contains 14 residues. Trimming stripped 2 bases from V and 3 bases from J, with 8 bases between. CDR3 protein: CASSYGQTNQPQHF. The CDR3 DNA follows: TGTGCCAGCAGTTACGGGCAGACCAATCAGCCCCAGCATTTT.

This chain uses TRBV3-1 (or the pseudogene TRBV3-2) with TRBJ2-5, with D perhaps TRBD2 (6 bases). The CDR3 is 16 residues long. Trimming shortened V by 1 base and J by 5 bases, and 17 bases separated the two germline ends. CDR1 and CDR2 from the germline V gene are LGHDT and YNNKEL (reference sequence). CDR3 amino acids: CASSQVLAPSGETQYF. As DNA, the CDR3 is TGTGCCAGCAGCCAAGTCCTAGCGCCTTCGGGGGAGACCCAGTACTTC.

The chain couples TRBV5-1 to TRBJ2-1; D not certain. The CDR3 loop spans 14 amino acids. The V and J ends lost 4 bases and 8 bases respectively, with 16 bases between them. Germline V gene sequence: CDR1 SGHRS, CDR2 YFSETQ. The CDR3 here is CASSPQRERDEQFF. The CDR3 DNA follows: TGCGCCAGCAGCCCCCAGCGAGAGCGTGATGAGCAGTTCTTC.

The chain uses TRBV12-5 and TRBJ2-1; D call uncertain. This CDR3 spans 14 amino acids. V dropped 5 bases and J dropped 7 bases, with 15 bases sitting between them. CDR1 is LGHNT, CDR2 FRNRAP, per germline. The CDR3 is CASGLDLRGNEQFF. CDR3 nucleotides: TGTGCTAGTGGTCTGGACCTGCGAGGAAATGAGCAGTTCTTC.

The CDR3: CASSEGFSGTEAFF. The CDR3 DNA reads as TGTGCCAGCAGTGAGGGATTCTCTGGGACTGAAGCTTTCTTT. The chain recombines TRBV25-1 with TRBJ1-1; D is uncertain. The CDR3 length is 14 residues. The germline gives CDR1 MGHDK, CDR2 SYGVNS. V lost 3 bases to trimming and J lost 5 bases, with 13 bases between them.

The CDR3 DNA reads TGTGCCAGTAGTATAAGTCCTAGCGGTAAAAACATTCAGTACTTC. Amino acid sequence: CASSISPSGKNIQYF. V usage is TRBV19 and J usage is TRBJ2-4; the match to TRBD2 covers 7 bases. Germline V CDR1 and CDR2: LNHDA, SQIVND (reference sequence). The CDR3 spans 15 residues. V gave up 2 bases and J gave up 4 bases; unmatched junction bases: 5.

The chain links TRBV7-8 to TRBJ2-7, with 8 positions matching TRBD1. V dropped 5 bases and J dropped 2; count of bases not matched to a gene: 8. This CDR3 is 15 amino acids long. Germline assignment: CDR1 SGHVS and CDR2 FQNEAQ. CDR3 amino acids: CASSPRSGGTYEQYF. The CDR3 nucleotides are TGTGCCAGCAGCCCCCGGTCAGGGGGCACCTACGAGCAGTACTTC.

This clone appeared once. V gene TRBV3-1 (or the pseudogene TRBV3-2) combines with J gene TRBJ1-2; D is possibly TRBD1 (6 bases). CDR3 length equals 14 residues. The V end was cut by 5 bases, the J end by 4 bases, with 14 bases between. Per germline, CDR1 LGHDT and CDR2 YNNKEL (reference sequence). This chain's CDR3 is CASSSPLTGYGYTF. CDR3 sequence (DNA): TGTGCCAGCAGCTCCCCCTTGACAGGCTATGGCTACACCTTC.

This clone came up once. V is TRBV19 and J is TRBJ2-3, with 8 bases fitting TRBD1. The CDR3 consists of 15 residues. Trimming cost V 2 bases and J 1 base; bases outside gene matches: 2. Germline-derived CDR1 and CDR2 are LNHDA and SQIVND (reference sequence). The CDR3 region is CASSIQDRGTDTQYF. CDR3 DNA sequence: TGTGCCAGTAGTATACAGGACAGGGGCACAGATACGCAGTATTTT.

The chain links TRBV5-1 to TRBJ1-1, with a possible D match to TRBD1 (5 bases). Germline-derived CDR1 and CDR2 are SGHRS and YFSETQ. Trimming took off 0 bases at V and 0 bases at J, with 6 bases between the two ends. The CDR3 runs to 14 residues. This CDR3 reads CASSLDRLNTEAFF. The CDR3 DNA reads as TGCGCCAGCAGCTTGGACAGGCTGAACACTGAAGCTTTCTTT.

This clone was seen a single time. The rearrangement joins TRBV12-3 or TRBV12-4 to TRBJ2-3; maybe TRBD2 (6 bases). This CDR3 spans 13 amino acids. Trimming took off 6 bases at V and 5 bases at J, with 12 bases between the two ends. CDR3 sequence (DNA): TGTGCCAGCAGCCTAGCGTTGCTAGATACGCAGTATTTT. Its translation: CASSLALLDTQYF.

CDR3 region: CASSDNSPLHF. The DNA of the CDR3 is TGTGCCAGCAGCGATAATTCACCCCTCCACTTT. The chain uses TRBV28 and TRBJ1-6; D is unresolved. This CDR3 is built from 11 residues. Trimming took off 6 bases at V and 5 bases at J, with 2 bases between the two ends. Germline CDR1 reads MDHEN; CDR2 reads SYDVKM.

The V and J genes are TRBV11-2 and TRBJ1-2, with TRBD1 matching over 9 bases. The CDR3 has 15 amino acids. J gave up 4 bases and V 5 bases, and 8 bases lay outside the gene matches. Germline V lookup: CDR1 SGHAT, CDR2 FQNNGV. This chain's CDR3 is CASSQTGGSPYGYTF. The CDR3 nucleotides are TGTGCCAGCAGCCAGACAGGGGGGTCACCCTATGGCTACACCTTC.

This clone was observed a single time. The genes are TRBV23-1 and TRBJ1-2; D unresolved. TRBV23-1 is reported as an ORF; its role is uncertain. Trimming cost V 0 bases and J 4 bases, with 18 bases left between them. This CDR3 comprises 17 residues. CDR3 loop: CASSQSRPATDCYGYTF. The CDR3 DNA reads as TGCGCCAGCAGTCAATCGAGGCCTGCCACTGACTGCTATGGCTACACCTTC.

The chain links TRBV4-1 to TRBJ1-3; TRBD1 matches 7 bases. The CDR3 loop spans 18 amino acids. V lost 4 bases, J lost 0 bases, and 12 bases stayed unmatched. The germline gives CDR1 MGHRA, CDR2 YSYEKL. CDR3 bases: TGCGCCAGCAGCCGCTGGGACAGCCCAGGGAACTCTGGAAACACCATATATTTT. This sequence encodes CASSRWDSPGNSGNTIYF.

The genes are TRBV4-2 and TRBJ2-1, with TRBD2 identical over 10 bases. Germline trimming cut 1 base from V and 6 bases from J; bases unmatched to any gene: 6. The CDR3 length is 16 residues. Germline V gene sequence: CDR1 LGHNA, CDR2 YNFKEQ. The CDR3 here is CASSQGAAGGVNEQFF. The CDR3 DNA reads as TGTGCCAGCAGCCAAGGAGCAGCGGGAGGGGTCAATGAGCAGTTCTTC.

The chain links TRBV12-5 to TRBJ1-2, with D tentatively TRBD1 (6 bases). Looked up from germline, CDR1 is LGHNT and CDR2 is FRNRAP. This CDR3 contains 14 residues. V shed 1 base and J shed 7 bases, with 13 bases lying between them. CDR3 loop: CASGLDPTGFGYTF. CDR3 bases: TGTGCTAGTGGTTTGGACCCTACAGGGTTTGGCTACACCTTC.

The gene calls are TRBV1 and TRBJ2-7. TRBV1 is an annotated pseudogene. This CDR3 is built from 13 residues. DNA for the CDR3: TGCACCAGCAGCCAATTTCAGCCTGGAGAGCAGTACTTC. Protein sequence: CTSSQFQPGEQYF.

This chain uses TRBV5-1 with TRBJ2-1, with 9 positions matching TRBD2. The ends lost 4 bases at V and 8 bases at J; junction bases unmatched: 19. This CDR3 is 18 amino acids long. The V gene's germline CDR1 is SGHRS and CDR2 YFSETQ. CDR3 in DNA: TGCGCCAGCAGCGCCTTCGGGGCGGGAGGGCCAAAGGGCGATGAGCAGTTCTTC. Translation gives CASSAFGAGGPKGDEQFF. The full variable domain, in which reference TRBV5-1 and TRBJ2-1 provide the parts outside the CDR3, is KAGVTQTPRYLIKTRGQQVTLSCSPISGHRSVSWYQQTPGQGLQFLFEYFSETQRNKGNFPGRFSGRQFSNSRSEMNVSTLELGDSALYLCASSAFGAGGPKGDEQFFGPGTRLTVL.

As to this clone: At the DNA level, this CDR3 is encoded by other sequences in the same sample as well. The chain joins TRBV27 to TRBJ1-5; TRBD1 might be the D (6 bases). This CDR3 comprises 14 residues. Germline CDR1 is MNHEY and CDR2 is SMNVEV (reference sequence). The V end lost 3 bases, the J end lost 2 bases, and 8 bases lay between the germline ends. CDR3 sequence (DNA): TGTGCCAGCAGTTTGACAGGTGGCAATCAGCCCCAGCATTTT. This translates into CASSLTGGNQPQHF.

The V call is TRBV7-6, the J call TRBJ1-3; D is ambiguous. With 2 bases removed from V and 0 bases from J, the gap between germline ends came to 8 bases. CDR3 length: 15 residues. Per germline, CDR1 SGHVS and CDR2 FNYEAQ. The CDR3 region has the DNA TGTGCCAGCAGCTTACGCGGCCCCTCTGGAAACACCATATATTTT. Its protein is CASSLRGPSGNTIYF.

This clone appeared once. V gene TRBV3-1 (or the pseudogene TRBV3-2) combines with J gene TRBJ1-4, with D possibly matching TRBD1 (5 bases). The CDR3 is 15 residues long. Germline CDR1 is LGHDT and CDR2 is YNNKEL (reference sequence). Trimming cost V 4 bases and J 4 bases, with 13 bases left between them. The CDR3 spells CASSPSGTGNEKLFF. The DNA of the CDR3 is TGTGCCAGCAGCCCGAGCGGGACGGGTAATGAAAAACTGTTTTTT.

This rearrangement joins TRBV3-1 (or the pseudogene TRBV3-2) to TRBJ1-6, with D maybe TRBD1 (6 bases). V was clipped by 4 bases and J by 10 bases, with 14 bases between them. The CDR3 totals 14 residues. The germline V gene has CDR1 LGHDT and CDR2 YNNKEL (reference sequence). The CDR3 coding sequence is TGTGCCAGCAGCCCGACAGGAGGTAGCTCACCCCTCCACTTT. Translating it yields CASSPTGGSSPLHF.